This record concerns one TCR beta chain sequence. The data are from a study of blood T cell repertoires in COVID-19. The table came from immunoSEQ multiplex PCR; TCRdb's copy has only in-frame clones and leaves some out. The sample lists roughly 42,000 clones; about 85% were seen once. Germline CDR1 reads SGHRS; CDR2 reads YFSETQ. There are 15 residues in the CDR3. The V end lost 2 bases, the J end lost 4 bases, and 15 bases lay between the germline ends. Sequencing input: peripheral blood. The chain employs TRBV5-1 and TRBJ1-2; maybe TRBD1 (6 bases). The sequence was obtained from a man in his 60s with acute or convalescent COVID-19. The CDR3 DNA reads TGCGCCAGCAGCTTCTGGACCGGGACACCCTATGGCTACACCTTC. Translating gives CASSFWTGTPYGYTF.